Reported below is one TCR beta chain. Its antigen is as yet unknown. The CDR3 is 16 residues long. CDR1 and CDR2 from the germline V gene are SGHTA and FQGNSA. With V trimmed by 5 bases and J by 10 bases, 14 bases remained unmatched. The data were taken from a study of vaccination effects on CD4 cells after COVID-19. General observations from the study: Sampling in the study covered few convalescent patients and included no early post-infection timepoints. Marked contraction was observed in infection-induced and vaccine-induced clones late after vaccination.

Antigen-specific CD4+ T cells were first expanded with viral peptide pools by the ViraFEST assay and only then sequenced. Following 10 days of culture, CD4+ T cells were isolated. Each well held around 2 million PBMC cultured with about 9.9 ug/ml peptides and approximately 11 IU/ml IL-2. Only in-frame clones appear in the TCRdb table, and some are missing; sequencing was by immunoSEQ multiplex PCR. The sample records approximately 87,000 clones, around 76% being singletons. The chain links TRBV7-2 to TRBJ1-6; 7 bases align to TRBD1. This TCR was recovered from a human donor who received a COVID-19 vaccine. The source material was CD4+ T cells from PBMCs cultured with HCoV-229E spike peptides, sampled before COVID-19 vaccination. The CDR3 protein is CASSPGRQGAGSPLHF. As DNA, the CDR3 is TGTGCCAGCAGCCCCGGACGACAGGGCGCGGGGTCACCCCTCCACTTT. Looking up the rest from reference TRBV7-2 and TRBJ1-6 gives the full variable domain: GAGVSQSPSNKVTEKGKDVELRCDPISGHTALYWYRQSLGQGLEFLIYFQGNSAPDKSGLPSDRFSAERTGGSVSTLTIQRTQQEDSAVYLCASSPGRQGAGSPLHFGNGTRLTVT.